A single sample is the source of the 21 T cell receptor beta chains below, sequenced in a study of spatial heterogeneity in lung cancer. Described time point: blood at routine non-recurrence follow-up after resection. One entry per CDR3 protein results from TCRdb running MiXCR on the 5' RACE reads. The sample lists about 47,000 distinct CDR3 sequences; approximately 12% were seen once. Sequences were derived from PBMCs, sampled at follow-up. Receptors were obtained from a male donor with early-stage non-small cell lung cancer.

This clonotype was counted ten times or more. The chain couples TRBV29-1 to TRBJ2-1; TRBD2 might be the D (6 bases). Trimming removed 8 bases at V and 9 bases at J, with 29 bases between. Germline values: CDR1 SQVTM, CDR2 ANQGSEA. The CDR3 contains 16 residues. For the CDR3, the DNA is TGCAGCTCCCCCCGCCCCGGGAGTATCGTGGATAGTGAGCAGTTCTTC. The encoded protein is CSSPRPGSIVDSEQFF.

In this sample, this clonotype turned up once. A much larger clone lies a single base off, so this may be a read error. The DNA for the CDR3 is TGCAGTGCTAGAGATGTGGGAGGTGGAGATACGCAGTATTTT. Protein sequence: CSARDVGGGDTQYF. The chain employs TRBV20-1 and TRBJ2-3; tentative D call: TRBD2 (6 bases). The germline gives CDR1 DFQATT, CDR2 SNEGSKA (reference sequence). Trimming removed 0 bases at V and 5 bases at J, with 12 bases between. This CDR3 is built from 14 residues.

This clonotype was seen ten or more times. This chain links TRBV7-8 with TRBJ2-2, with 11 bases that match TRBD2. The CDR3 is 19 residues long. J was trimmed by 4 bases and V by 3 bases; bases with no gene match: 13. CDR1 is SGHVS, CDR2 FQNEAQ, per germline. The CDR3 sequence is CASSLVGGPGLAVTGELFF. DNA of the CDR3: TGTGCCAGCAGCTTGGTTGGGGGCCCGGGACTAGCGGTCACCGGGGAGCTGTTTTTT.

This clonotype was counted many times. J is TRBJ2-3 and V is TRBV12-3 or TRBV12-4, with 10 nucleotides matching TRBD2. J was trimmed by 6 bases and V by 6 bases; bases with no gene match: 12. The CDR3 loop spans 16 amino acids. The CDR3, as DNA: TGTGCCAGCAGCTTGCTAGCGGGGGCGACCGGGGATACGCAGTATTTT. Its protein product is CASSLLAGATGDTQYF.

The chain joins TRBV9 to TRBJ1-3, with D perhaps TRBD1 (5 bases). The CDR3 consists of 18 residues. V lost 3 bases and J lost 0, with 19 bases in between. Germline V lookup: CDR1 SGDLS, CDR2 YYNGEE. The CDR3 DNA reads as TGTGCCAGCAGCGCGTCAGGGATCTCAGATCACTCTGGAAACACCATATATTTT. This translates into CASSASGISDHSGNTIYF.

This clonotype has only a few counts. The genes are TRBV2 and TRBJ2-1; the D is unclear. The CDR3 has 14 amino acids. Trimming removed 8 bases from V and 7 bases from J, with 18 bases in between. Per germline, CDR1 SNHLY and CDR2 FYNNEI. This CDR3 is CASFAGRLGNEQFF. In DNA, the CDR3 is TGTGCCAGCTTTGCCGGGCGGCTTGGGAATGAGCAGTTCTTC.

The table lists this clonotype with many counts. In nucleotides, the CDR3 is TGTGCCAGCAGCTCCCGAGGGGGAAGCTCCTACGAGCAGTACTTC. It yields the protein CASSSRGGSSYEQYF. This chain links TRBV7-6 with TRBJ2-7, with D possibly TRBD1 on 6 matching bases. The V end was cut by 4 bases, the J end by 0 bases, with 13 bases between. The CDR3 loop spans 15 amino acids. The germline gives CDR1 SGHVS, CDR2 FNYEAQ.

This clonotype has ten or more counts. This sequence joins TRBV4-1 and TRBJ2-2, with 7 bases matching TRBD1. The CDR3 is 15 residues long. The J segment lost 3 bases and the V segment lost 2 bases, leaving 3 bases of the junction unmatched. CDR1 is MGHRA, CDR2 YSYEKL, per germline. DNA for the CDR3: TGCGCCAGCAGCCAACTCGACAGGGACACCGGGGAGCTGTTTTTT. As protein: CASSQLDRDTGELFF.

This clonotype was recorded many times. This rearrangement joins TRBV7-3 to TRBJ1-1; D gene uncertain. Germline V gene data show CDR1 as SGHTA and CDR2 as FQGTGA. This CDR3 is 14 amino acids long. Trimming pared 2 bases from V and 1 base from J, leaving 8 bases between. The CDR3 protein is CASSLSGQNTEAFF. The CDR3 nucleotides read TGTGCCAGCAGCTTATCTGGTCAGAACACTGAAGCTTTCTTT.

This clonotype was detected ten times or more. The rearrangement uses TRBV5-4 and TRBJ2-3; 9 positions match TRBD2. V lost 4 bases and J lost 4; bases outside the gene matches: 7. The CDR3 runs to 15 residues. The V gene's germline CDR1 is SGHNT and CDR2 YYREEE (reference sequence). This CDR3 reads CASSPRTSVPDTQYF. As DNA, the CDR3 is TGTGCCAGCAGCCCAAGGACTAGCGTCCCAGATACGCAGTATTTT.

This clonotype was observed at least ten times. CDR3 loop: CASSITEGTALEQYF. CDR3 DNA: TGTGCCAGCAGCATAACCGAGGGGACTGCCCTAGAGCAGTACTTC. The rearrangement links TRBV7-9 to TRBJ2-7, with a weak D call TRBD2 (6 bases). The V gene's germline CDR1 is SEHNR and CDR2 FQNEAQ (reference sequence). The CDR3 consists of 15 residues. Between the trimmed V and J ends, which lost 5 bases and 7 bases, there was a span of 21 bases. Together with reference TRBV7-9 and TRBJ2-7, the CDR3 gives the full variable domain: DTGVSQNPRHKITKRGQNVTFRCDPISEHNRLYWYRQTLGQGPEFLTYFQNEAQLEKSRLLSDRFSAERPKGSFSTLEIQRTEQGDSAMYLCASSITEGTALEQYFGPGTRLTVT.

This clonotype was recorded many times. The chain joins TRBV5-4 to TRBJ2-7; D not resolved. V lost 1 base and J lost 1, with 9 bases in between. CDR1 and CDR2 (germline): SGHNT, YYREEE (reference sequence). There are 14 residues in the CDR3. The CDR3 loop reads CASSLTVQSYEQYF. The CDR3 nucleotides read TGTGCCAGCAGCTTGACAGTTCAATCCTACGAGCAGTACTTC.

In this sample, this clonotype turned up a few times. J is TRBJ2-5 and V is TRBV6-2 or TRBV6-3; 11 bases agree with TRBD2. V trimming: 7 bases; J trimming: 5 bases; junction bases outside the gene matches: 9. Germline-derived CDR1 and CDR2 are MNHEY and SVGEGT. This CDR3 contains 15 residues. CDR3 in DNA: TGTGCCAGCACCCTGAGGCTAGCGGGGGGCGAGACCCAGTACTTC. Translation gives CASTLRLAGGETQYF.

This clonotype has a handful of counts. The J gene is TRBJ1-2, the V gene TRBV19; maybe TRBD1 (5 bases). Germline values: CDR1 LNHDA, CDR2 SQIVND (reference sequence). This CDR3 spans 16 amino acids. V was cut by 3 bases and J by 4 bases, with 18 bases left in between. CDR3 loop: CASSMGVLARTYGYTF. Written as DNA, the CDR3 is TGTGCCAGTAGTATGGGGGTTCTGGCAAGAACCTATGGCTACACCTTC.

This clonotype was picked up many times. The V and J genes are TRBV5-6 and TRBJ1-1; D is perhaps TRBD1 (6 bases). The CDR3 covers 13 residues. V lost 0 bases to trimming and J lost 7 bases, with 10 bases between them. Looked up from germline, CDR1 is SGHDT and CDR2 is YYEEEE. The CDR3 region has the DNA TGTGCCAGCAGCTTGGCCGTGACAGGTGAAGCTTTCTTT. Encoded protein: CASSLAVTGEAFF. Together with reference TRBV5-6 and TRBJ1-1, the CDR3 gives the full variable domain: DAGVTQSPTHLIKTRGQQVTLRCSPKSGHDTVSWYQQALGQGPQFIFQYYEEEERQRGNFPDRFSGHQFPNYSSELNVNALLLGDSALYLCASSLAVTGEAFFGQGTRLTVV.

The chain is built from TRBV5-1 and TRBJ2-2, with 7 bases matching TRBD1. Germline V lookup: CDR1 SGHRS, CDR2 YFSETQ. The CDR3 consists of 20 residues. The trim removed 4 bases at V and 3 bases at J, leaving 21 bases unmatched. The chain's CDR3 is CASSPRQGTKTPADTGELFF. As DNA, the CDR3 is TGCGCCAGCAGCCCCCGACAGGGAACTAAAACTCCGGCGGACACCGGGGAGCTGTTTTTT.

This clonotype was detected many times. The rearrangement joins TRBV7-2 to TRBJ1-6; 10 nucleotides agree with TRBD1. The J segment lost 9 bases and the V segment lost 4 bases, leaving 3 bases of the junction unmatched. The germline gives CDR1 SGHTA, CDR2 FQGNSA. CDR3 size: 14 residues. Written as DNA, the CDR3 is TGTGCCAGCAGCTCCCGGGACAGGGGTTCACCCCTCCACTTT. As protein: CASSSRDRGSPLHF. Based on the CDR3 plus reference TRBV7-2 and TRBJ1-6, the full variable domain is GAGVSQSPSNKVTEKGKDVELRCDPISGHTALYWYRQSLGQGLEFLIYFQGNSAPDKSGLPSDRFSAERTGGSVSTLTIQRTQQEDSAVYLCASSSRDRGSPLHFGNGTRLTVT.

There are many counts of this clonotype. CDR3 protein: CASGRMNTEAFF. CDR3 DNA: TGTGCCAGCGGACGGATGAACACTGAAGCTTTCTTT. The chain is built from TRBV6-2 or TRBV6-3 and TRBJ1-1, with unresolved D. The CDR3 loop spans 12 amino acids. The V end lost 8 bases, the J end lost 0 bases, and 7 bases lay between the germline ends. Germline values: CDR1 MNHEY, CDR2 SVGEGT.

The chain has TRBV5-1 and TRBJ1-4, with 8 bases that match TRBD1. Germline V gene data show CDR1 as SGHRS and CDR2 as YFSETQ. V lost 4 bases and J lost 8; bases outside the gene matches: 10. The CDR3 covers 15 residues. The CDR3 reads CASSAAGGGEEKLFF. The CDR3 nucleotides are TGCGCCAGCAGCGCCGCAGGGGGCGGCGAGGAAAAACTGTTTTTT.

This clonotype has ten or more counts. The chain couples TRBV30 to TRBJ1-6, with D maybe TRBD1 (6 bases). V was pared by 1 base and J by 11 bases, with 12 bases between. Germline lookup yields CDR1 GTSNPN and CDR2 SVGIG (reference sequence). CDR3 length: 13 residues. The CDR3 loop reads CAWSGQVKAPLHF. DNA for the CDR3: TGTGCCTGGAGTGGACAGGTCAAGGCACCCCTCCACTTT.

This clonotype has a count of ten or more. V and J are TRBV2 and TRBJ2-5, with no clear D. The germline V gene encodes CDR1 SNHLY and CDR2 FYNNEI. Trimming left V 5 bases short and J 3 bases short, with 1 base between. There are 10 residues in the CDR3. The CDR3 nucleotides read TGTGCCAGCAGTAAAGAGACCCAGTACTTC. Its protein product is CASSKETQYF.